Given below is one T cell receptor (beta chain) in context. The conserved phenylalanine or tryptophan normally closing the CDR3 is absent here, so this likely arose from a read error. The sample comes from a study of CD8+CD57+ T cells in acquired aplastic anemia. Profiling that covered TCR beta VDJ and CDR3 relied on genomic DNA as its template. TCRdb re-analysed the reads in MiXCR, keeping a single row per CDR3 protein. The data contain about 400,000 distinct CDR3 sequences, 55% to 70% of them singletons. The CDR3 extends over 12 amino acids. Germline V gives CDR1 SGDLS, CDR2 YYNGEE. Trimming pared 3 bases from V and 9 bases from J, leaving 9 bases between.

Sequenced sample: sorted CD4+, CD8+, or CD8+CD57+ T cells (not recorded which) from PBMCs. The chain carries TRBV9 and TRBJ2-2; D gene ambiguous. The clonotype was recovered from a human donor in good health, serving as a control. CDR3: CASSDQRRELFS. CDR3 nucleotide sequence: TGTGCCAGCAGCGACCAGAGAAGGGAGCTGTTTTCT.